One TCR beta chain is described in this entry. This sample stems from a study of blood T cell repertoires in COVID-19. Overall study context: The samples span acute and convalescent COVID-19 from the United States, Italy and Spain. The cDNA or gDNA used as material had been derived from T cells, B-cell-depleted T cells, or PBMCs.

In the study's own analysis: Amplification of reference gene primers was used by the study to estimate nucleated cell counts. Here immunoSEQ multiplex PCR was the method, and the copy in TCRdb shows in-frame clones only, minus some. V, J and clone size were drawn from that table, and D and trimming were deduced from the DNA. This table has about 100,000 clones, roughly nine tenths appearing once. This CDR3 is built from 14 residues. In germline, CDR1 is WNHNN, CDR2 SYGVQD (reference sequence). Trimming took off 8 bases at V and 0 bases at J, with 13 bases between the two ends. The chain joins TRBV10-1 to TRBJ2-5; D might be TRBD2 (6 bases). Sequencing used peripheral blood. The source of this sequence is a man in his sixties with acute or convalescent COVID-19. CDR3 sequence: CASARLVNQETQYF. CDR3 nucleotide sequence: TGCGCCAGCGCCCGACTAGTCAACCAAGAGACCCAGTACTTC.